One T cell receptor beta chain is described in this entry. The clone's antigen remains unknown. The input lacks base qualities; no much larger clone sits a single base away. The time point label corresponds to: baseline before first vaccination. Vaccinee samples were obtained from the UK trials COV001 and COV002, which included a single-blind randomized controlled phase 2/3 trial of AZD1222 (ChAdOx1 nCoV-19) in healthy adults. Trial participant PBMC samples were collected at day 0 and day 28 after the second dose for TCRbeta chain sequencing. The CDR3 regions of human TCRbeta chains were subjected to immunosequencing. The original methods were these. Repertoire TCRs were matched against a reference library of SARS-CoV-2-specific TCRs generated with the MIRA antigen-specificity platform. Breadth meant the fraction of unique TCRs that were SARS-CoV-2-associated, whereas depth meant the fraction of total T cells that were SARS-CoV-2-associated. Using the MIRA data, each spike-specific TCR was assigned both to the spike region to which the TCR was reactive and to a CD4 or CD8 class. Log10-transformed breadth and depth values were compared by one-way ANOVA with Sidak's multiple comparisons tests. In its TCRdb copy, this immuneACCESS table keeps in-frame sequences only and misses some clones. Where compared with another copy, unresolved V genes explain less than half of these, and the others have no known cause. V, J and clone size reflect that table, while D and trimming were determined from the DNA. The sample includes under 150,000 clones, with roughly 92% observed a single time. 0.75% to 0.95% of the sample goes to the ten largest clones.

This record comes from a study of T cell responses to AZD1222 COVID-19 vaccine (TCRdb year 2021). For the study in its entirety: AZD1222 recipients whose second dose came at about 4 weeks and those whose second dose came at about 12 weeks were combined into one group, since spike-specific TCR depth and breadth did not differ between the two schedules. Trial participants were enrolled by age into subgroups of 18-55, 56-69 and 70-plus years, and around 150, 28 and 57 TCR-sequenced participants, respectively, were included in these subgroups. TCR sequencing was performed for 233 trial participants, of whom some 200 were given two doses of AZD1222 and around 25 were given two doses of MenACWY control vaccine. General study outcomes and caveats: Nearly half of unique spike-specific TCRs reportedly recognized epitopes outside regions mutated in the B.1.351 and B.1.1.7 variants. Vaccine-associated CD4 TCRs spanned the whole spike protein, with dominant responses in regions 160-218 and 743-854. Conclusions about previously exposed vaccinees were limited because only six or seven AZD1222 recipients were SARS-CoV-2 seropositive at baseline. After two AZD1222 doses, both the breadth and the depth of spike-specific TCRs were significantly higher than at day 0 and than in MenACWY recipients. The 56-69-year group was small, and its depth increase did not reach significance, likely because of low power. Because no samples from the day 14 peak response were available, repertoires could be characterized only after the peak T cell response. Participants were mostly white British and included more females than males, and it was suggested by the authors that clonal diversity may have been underestimated.

The germline V gene sets CDR1 to SNHLY and CDR2 to FYNNEI. V is shortened by 8 bases, J by 7 bases, and the region joining them spans 18 bases. The CDR3 measures 14 amino acids from cysteine to phenylalanine. Solely the CDR3 DNA is kept, with 42 bases framed from the first base. The sequenced sample was peripheral blood, obtained on day 0 of AZD1222 vaccination. Recombination linked TRBV2 to TRBJ1-5, with an unclear D gene assignment. The receptor was isolated from an adult in good health. The CDR3 protein is CASGRGGRGQPQHF. The DNA sequence reads TGTGCCAGCGGTCGAGGCGGGCGCGGCCAGCCCCAGCATTTT. The full variable domain, completed from the reference TRBV2 and TRBJ1-5 proteins outside the CDR3, reads EPEVTQTPSHQVTQMGQEVILRCVPISNHLYFYWYRQILGQKVEFLVSFYNNEISEKSEIFDDQFSVERPDGSNFTLKIRSTKLEDSAMYFCASGRGGRGQPQHFGDGTRLSIL.